The 8 T cell receptor beta chains listed next were all sequenced from one sample in a study of spatial heterogeneity in lung cancer. The time point: sample taken at primary tumor resection. Frozen PBMC, nontumor lung or tumor provided whole RNA, which was sequenced unsorted. TCRdb analysed the 5' RACE reads with MiXCR anew, one entry per CDR3 protein. The table has almost 75,000 distinct CDR3 sequences, 13% seen once. The starting material was PBMCs, obtained at surgery. The receptors originated from a male donor with early-stage non-small cell lung cancer.

V usage is TRBV6-2 or TRBV6-3 and J usage is TRBJ2-5; D gene uncertain. Germline V gene lookup returns CDR1 MNHEY and CDR2 SVGEGT. The CDR3 length is 13 residues. The germline V and J ends were trimmed by 5 bases and 2 bases, with 9 bases remaining between them. CDR3 loop: CASSLRIQETQYF. The CDR3 region has the DNA TGTGCCAGCAGTCTTCGAATTCAAGAGACCCAGTACTTC.

This clonotype was observed at least ten times. CDR3 nucleotides: TGTGCCAGCAGCCCGACAGGGGTCGGGGAAAAACTGTTTTTT. This translates into CASSPTGVGEKLFF. V gene TRBV11-2 combines with J gene TRBJ1-4, with 8 bases lining up with TRBD1. The germline V gene has CDR1 SGHAT and CDR2 FQNNGV. Trimming at V came to 5 bases and at J to 8 bases, leaving 7 bases not matched to a gene. The CDR3 is 14 amino acids. Together with reference TRBV11-2 and TRBJ1-4, the CDR3 gives the full variable domain: EAGVAQSPRYKIIEKRQSVAFWCNPISGHATLYWYQQILGQGPKLLIQFQNNGVVDDSQLPKDRFSAERLKGVDSTLKIQPAKLEDSAVYLCASSPTGVGEKLFFGSGTQLSVL.

A few counts support this clonotype. The chain recombines TRBV24-1 with TRBJ2-1; D not resolved. This CDR3 spans 13 amino acids. The V and J ends lost 9 bases and 9 bases respectively, with 17 bases between them. Germline assignment: CDR1 KGHDR and CDR2 SFDVKD. The CDR3 sequence is CATASYQRGEQFF. The CDR3 nucleotides are TGTGCCACCGCCAGTTATCAGCGCGGTGAGCAGTTCTTC.

The chain couples TRBV7-2 to TRBJ1-5, with 7 bases identical to TRBD1. Germline V gives CDR1 SGHTA, CDR2 FQGNSA. Trimming took 5 bases from V and 5 from J; bases not matched to a gene: 9. The CDR3 runs 15 residues. The CDR3 reads CASSTLTGNHQPQHF. The DNA for the CDR3 is TGTGCCAGCAGCACCCTGACAGGGAACCATCAGCCCCAGCATTTT.

This clonotype was observed at least ten times. The chain employs TRBV7-9 and TRBJ2-1, with TRBD2 matching over 14 bases. The V gene's germline CDR1 is SEHNR and CDR2 FQNEAQ (reference sequence). This CDR3 has 17 amino acids. Trimming removed 5 bases from V and 6 bases from J; junction bases left unmatched: 9. This CDR3 reads CASSPTKGLAGANEQFF. The CDR3 DNA reads as TGTGCCAGCAGCCCAACAAAGGGACTAGCGGGGGCCAATGAGCAGTTCTTC.

This clonotype is medium-sized in the sample. J is TRBJ2-7 and V is TRBV4-1; TRBD2 matches at 12 bases. Germline V CDR1 and CDR2: MGHRA, YSYEKL. Trimming removed 1 base from V and 2 bases from J; junction bases left unmatched: 0. This CDR3 is built from 15 residues. Here the CDR3 DNA reads TGCGCCAGCAGCCAAGGACTAGCGGGAGCCTACGAGCAGTACTTC. Translation gives CASSQGLAGAYEQYF.

This clonotype was counted between two and nine times. The chain employs TRBV6-5 and TRBJ2-1; TRBD1 aligns across 8 bases. The CDR3 length is 15 residues. Trimming at V came to 2 bases and at J to 10 bases, leaving 10 bases not matched to a gene. Germline V gene data show CDR1 as MNHEY and CDR2 as SVGAGI. Here the CDR3 reads CASSYPNRQGWEQFF. Written as DNA, the CDR3 is TGTGCCAGCAGTTACCCCAACCGACAGGGGTGGGAGCAGTTCTTC.

The chain uses TRBV10-3 and TRBJ2-3; 8 nucleotides line up with TRBD2. The CDR3 spans 15 residues. The trim removed 10 bases at V and 1 base at J, leaving 10 bases unmatched. Per germline, CDR1 ENHRY and CDR2 SYGVKD. CDR3 region: CASHTSGWGTDTQYF. In DNA, the CDR3 is TGTGCCAGCCACACTAGCGGTTGGGGCACAGATACGCAGTATTTT.